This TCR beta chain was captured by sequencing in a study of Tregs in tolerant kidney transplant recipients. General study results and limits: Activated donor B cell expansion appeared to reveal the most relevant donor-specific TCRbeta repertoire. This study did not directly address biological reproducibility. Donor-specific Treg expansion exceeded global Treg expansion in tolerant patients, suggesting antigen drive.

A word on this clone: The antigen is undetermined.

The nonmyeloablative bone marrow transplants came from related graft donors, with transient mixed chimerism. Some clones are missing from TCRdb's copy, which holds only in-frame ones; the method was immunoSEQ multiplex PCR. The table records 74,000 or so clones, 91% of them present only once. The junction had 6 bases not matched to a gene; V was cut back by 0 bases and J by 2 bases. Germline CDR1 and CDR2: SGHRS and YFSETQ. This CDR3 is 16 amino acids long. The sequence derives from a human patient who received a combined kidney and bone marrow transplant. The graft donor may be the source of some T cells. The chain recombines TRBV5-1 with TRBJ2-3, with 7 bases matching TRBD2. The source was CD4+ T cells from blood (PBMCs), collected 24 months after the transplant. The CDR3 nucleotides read TGCGCCAGCAGCTTGGGAGGCGGGAGAGCCACAGATACGCAGTATTTT. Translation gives CASSLGGGRATDTQYF.